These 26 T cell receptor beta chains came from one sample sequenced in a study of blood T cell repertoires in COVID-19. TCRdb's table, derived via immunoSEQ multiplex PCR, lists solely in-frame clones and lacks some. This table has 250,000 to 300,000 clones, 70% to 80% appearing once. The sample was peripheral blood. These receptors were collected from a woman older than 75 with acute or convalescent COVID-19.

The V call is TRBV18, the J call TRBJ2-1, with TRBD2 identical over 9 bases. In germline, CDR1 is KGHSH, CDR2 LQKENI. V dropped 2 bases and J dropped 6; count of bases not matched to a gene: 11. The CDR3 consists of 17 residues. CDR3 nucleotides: TGTGCCAGCTCACCAGTACTAGCGGGCCGGGGGCTCAATGAGCAGTTCTTC. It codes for CASSPVLAGRGLNEQFF.

The CDR3 is CASSPAGVGEAFF. The CDR3 nucleotides are TGTGCCAGCTCACCAGCAGGGGTCGGTGAAGCTTTCTTT. The V and J genes are TRBV18 and TRBJ1-1; possibly TRBD1 for D (6 bases). V lost 2 bases, J lost 7 bases, and 11 bases lay in between. The germline V gene encodes CDR1 KGHSH and CDR2 LQKENI. CDR3 size: 13 residues.

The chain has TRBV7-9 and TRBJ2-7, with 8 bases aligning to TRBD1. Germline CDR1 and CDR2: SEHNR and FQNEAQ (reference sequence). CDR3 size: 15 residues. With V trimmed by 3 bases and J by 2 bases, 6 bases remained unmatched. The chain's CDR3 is CASSFGQGVAYEQYF. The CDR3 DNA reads TGTGCCAGCAGCTTTGGACAGGGCGTAGCCTACGAGCAGTACTTC.

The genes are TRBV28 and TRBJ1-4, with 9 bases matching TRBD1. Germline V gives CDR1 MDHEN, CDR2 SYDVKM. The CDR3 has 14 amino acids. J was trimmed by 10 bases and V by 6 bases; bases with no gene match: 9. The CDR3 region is CASRETGGIGKLFF. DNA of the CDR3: TGTGCCAGCAGAGAGACAGGGGGTATCGGAAAACTGTTTTTT.

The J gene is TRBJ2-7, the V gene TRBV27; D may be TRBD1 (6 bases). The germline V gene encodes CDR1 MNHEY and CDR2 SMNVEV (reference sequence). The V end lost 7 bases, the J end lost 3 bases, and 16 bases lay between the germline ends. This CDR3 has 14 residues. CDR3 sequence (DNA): TGTGCCAGCAAGAGGGTCGGGACAAACTACGAGCAGTACTTC. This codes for CASKRVGTNYEQYF.

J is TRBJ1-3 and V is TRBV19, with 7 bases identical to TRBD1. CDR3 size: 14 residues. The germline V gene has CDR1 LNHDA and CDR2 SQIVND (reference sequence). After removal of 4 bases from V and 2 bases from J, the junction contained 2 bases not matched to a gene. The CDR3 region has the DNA TGTGCCAGTAGTAGGACAGGAGCTGGAAACACCATATATTTT. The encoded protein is CASSRTGAGNTIYF.

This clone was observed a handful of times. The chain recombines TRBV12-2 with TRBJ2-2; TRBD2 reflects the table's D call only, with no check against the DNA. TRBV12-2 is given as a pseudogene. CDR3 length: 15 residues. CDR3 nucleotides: TGTGCAAGTCGCTTATATATTGGCGGAACCGGGGAGCTGTTTTTT. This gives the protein CASRLYIGGTGELFF.

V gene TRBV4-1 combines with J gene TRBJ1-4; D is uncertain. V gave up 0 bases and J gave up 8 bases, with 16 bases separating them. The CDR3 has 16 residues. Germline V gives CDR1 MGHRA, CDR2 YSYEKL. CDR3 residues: CASSQDGGSRGEKLFF. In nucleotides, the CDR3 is TGCGCCAGCAGCCAAGATGGAGGAAGCAGAGGGGAAAAACTGTTTTTT.

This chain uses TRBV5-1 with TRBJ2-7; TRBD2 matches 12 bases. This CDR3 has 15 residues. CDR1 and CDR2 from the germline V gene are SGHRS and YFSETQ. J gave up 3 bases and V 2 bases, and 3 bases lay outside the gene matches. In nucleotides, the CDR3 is TGCGCCAGCAGCTTTGAGACTAGCGGGGGCTACGAGCAGTACTTC. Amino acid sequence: CASSFETSGGYEQYF.

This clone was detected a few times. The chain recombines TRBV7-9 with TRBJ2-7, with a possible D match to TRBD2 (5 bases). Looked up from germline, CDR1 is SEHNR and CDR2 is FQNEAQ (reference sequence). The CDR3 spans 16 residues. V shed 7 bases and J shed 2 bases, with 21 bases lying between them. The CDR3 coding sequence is TGTGCCAGCACCAAATCGGGCAGCGGCCAGACCTACGAGCAGTACTTC. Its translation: CASTKSGSGQTYEQYF. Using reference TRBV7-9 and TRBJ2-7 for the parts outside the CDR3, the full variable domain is DTGVSQNPRHKITKRGQNVTFRCDPISEHNRLYWYRQTLGQGPEFLTYFQNEAQLEKSRLLSDRFSAERPKGSFSTLEIQRTEQGDSAMYLCASTKSGSGQTYEQYFGPGTRLTVT.

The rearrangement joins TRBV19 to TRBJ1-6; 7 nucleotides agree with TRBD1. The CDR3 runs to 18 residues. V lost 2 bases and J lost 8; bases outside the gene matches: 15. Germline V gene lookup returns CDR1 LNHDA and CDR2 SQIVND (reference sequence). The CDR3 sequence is CASSILGRWGTEDSPLHF. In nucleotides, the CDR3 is TGTGCCAGTAGTATATTGGGTCGGTGGGGGACAGAAGATTCACCCCTCCACTTT.

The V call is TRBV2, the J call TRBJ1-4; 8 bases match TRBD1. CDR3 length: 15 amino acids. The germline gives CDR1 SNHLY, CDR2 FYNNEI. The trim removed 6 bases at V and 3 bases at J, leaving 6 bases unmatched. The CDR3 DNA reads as TGTGCCAGCAGCCAACGGACAGGGCCTAATGAAAAACTGTTTTTT. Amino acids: CASSQRTGPNEKLFF.

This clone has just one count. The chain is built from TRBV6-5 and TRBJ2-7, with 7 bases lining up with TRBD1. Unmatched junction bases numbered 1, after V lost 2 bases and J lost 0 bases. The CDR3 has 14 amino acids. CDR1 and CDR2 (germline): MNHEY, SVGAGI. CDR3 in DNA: TGTGCCAGCAGTTACCACAGGGGCTCCTACGAGCAGTACTTC. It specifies CASSYHRGSYEQYF.

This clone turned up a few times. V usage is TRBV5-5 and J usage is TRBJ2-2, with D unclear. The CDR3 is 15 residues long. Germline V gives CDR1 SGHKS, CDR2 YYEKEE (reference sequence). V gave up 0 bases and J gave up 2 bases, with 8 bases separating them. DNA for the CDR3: TGTGCCAGCAGCTTGGGAGCATATAACACCGGGGAGCTGTTTTTT. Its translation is CASSLGAYNTGELFF. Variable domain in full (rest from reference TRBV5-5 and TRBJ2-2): DAGVTQSPTHLIKTRGQQVTLRCSPISGHKSVSWYQQVLGQGPQFIFQYYEKEERGRGNFPDRFSARQFPNYSSELNVNALLLGDSALYLCASSLGAYNTGELFFGEGSRLTVL.

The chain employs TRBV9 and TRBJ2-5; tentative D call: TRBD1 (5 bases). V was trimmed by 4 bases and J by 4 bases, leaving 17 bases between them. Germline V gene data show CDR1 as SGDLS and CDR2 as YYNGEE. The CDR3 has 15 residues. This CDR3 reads CASSFGQRPGETQYF. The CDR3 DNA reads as TGTGCCAGCAGCTTCGGACAAAGGCCGGGAGAGACCCAGTACTTC.

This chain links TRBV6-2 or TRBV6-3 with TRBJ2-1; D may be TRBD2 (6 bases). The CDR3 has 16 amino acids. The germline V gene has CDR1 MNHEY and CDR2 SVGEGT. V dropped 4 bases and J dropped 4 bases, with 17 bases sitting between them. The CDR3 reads CASSLFQTGGYNEQFF. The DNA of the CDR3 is TGTGCCAGCAGTTTGTTTCAGACCGGGGGTTACAATGAGCAGTTCTTC.

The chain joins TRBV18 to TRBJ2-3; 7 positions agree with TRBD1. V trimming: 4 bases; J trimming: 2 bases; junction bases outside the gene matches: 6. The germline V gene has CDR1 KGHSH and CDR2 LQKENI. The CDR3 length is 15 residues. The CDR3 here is CASSRLQGSTDTQYF. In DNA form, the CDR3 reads TGTGCCAGCTCACGACTACAGGGGTCCACAGATACGCAGTATTTT.

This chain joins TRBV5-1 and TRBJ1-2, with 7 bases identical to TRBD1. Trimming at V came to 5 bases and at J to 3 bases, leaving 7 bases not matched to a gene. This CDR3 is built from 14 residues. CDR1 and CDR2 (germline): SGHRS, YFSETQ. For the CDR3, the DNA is TGCGCCAGCAGTTTAACAGGGGACGACTATGGCTACACCTTC. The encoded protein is CASSLTGDDYGYTF.

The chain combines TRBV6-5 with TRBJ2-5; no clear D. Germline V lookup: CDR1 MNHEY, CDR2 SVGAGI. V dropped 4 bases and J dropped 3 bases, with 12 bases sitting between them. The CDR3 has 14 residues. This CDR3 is CASSFRGTEETQYF. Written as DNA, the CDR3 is TGTGCCAGCAGTTTCAGAGGAACCGAAGAGACCCAGTACTTC.

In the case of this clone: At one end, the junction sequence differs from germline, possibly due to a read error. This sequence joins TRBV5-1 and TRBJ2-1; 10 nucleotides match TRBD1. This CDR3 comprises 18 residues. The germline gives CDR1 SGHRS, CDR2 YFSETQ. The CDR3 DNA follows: TGCGCCCGCAGCTCGGGGGGACAGGGGCGGTTGAACTACAATGAGCAGTTCTTC. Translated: CARSSGGQGRLNYNEQFF. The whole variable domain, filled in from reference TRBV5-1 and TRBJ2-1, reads KAGVTQTPRYLIKTRGQQVTLSCSPISGHRSVSWYQQTPGQGLQFLFEYFSETQRNKGNFPGRFSGRQFSNSRSEMNVSTLELGDSALYLCARSSGGQGRLNYNEQFFGPGTRLTVL.

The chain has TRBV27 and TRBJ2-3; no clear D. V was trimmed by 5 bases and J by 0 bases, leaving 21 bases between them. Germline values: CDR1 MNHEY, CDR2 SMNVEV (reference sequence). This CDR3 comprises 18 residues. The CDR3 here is CASSPPRGVPASTDTQYF. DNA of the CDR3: TGTGCCAGCAGTCCCCCCCGAGGAGTGCCCGCTAGCACAGATACGCAGTATTTT.

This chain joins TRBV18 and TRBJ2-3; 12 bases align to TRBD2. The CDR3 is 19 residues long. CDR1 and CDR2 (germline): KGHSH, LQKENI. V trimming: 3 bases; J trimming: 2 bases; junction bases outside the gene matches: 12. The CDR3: CASSPFGPSGRAFTDTQYF. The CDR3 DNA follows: TGTGCCAGCTCACCTTTTGGGCCTAGCGGGAGGGCTTTCACAGATACGCAGTATTTT.

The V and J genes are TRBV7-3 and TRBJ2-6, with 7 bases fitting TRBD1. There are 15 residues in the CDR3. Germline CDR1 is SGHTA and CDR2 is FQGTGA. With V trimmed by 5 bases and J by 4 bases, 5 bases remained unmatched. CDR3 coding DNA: TGTGCCAGCAGCCAACAGGGGACAGGGGCCAACGTCCTGACTTTC. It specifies CASSQQGTGANVLTF.

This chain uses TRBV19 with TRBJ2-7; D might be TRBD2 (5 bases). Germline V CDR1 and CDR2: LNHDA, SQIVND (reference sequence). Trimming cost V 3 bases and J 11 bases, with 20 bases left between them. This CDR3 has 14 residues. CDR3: CASSISGSKSQEYF. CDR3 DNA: TGTGCCAGTAGTATTTCGGGATCCAAATCGCAGGAGTACTTC.

CDR3 sequence (DNA): TGTGCCAGCAGTGACAATGGGGGGATAACTGAAGCTTTCTTT. Translated: CASSDNGGITEAFF. The genes are TRBV6-1 and TRBJ1-1; possible D gene TRBD1, 5 bases. Germline V gene lookup returns CDR1 MNHNS and CDR2 SASEGT. The CDR3 has 14 amino acids. V shed 3 bases and J shed 5 bases, with 13 bases lying between them.

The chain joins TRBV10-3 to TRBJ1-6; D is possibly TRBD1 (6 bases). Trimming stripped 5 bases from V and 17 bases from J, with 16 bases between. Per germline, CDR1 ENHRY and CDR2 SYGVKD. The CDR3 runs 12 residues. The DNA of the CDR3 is TGTGCCATCAGTCCTGGGACACCCGAGTTCCACTTT. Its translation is CAISPGTPEFHF.